This is a list of T cell receptor beta chains from one sample in a study of monozygotic twins with inflammatory bowel disease. With the 5' RACE reads reprocessed, TCRdb shows one record per CDR3 protein and no DNA. The sample table includes fewer than 200,000 distinct CDR3 sequences. The sample comprised blood. The receptor set was obtained from a human donor with ulcerative colitis or Crohn's disease, or a healthy co-twin of an affected twin (not recorded which). Both conserved end residues are part of each CDR3.

v_gene	j_gene	CDR3aa
TRBV19	TRBJ2-7	CASSITGGASAYEQYF
TRBV19	TRBJ1-2	CASSTQRRTDGYTF
TRBV27	TRBJ2-5	CASSHRDSPQETQYF
TRBV9	TRBJ2-1	CASSDRRSPDGEQFF
TRBV3-1	TRBJ2-7	CASSQQGREQYF
TRBV12-3/TRBV12-4	TRBJ2-7	CASSLINSPYEQYF
TRBV4-3	TRBJ2-1	CASRKDNEQFF
TRBV7-2	TRBJ2-4	CASSLQSATYYF
TRBV4-2	TRBJ2-2	CASSQAGFTGELFF
TRBV5-1	TRBJ2-7	CASSLVGSFNEQYF
TRBV20-1	TRBJ1-6	CSASVLSSYNSPLHF
TRBV18	TRBJ2-2	CASSPLDRAPETGELFF
TRBV20-1	TRBJ2-3	CSETGGPTDTQYF
TRBV3-1	TRBJ2-1	CASSQGHHPYNEQFF
TRBV7-2	TRBJ2-3	CASSLAPPGPPEPQYF
TRBV5-1	TRBJ2-7	CASSRTLAEYYEQYF
TRBV4-1	TRBJ2-2	CASSRGGYTGELFF
TRBV7-2	TRBJ1-1	CASSFGIPNTEAFF
TRBV20-1	TRBJ1-2	CSARDRTGTNYGYTF
TRBV6-6	TRBJ2-2	CASSFFPNTGELFF
TRBV10-2	TRBJ2-5	CASSGGGEETQYF
TRBV27	TRBJ2-3	CATGLGAPTDTQYF
TRBV29-1	TRBJ2-7	CSVEGGQGASEQYF
TRBV7-2	TRBJ2-1	CASIYQSYNEQFF
TRBV12-3/TRBV12-4	TRBJ1-2	CASLQVREGYTF
TRBV4-3	TRBJ2-5	CASSYSMGETQYF
TRBV7-2	TRBJ1-1	CASSQGPGGTEAFF
TRBV20-1	TRBJ1-1	CSANRASNTEAFF
TRBV20-1	TRBJ2-7	CSARQGYEQYF
TRBV20-1	TRBJ2-1	CSATPYLLSSSYNEQFF
TRBV20-1	TRBJ2-2	CSARASGRETGELFF
TRBV5-6	TRBJ1-1	CASSLREGITEAFF
TRBV5-1	TRBJ2-3	CASSLGPGEYTDTQYF
TRBV4-1	TRBJ2-7	CASSPRLWDRVTYEQYF
TRBV20-1	TRBJ2-7	CSALDRAHEQYF
TRBV20-1	TRBJ1-1	CSANLPDSLNTEAFF
TRBV20-1	TRBJ1-5	CSARNRIGVQPQHF
TRBV12-3/TRBV12-4	TRBJ2-3	CASSGEGRVTDTQYF
TRBV28	TRBJ2-5	CASKQAIQETQYF
TRBV4-1	TRBJ2-2	CASSQETANTGELFF
TRBV12-3/TRBV12-4	TRBJ1-1	CASSFVVENTEAFF
TRBV5-1	TRBJ1-4	CASSLEGQTEKLFF
TRBV27	TRBJ2-5	CASRTGTSHQETQYF
TRBV5-5	TRBJ2-3	CASSLVEGAGDTDTQYF
TRBV12-3/TRBV12-4	TRBJ2-1	CASSSPRSAQFF
TRBV20-1	TRBJ2-7	CSAKGTSGRSGEQYF
TRBV6-1	TRBJ2-1	CASSSRQGPNEQFF
TRBV12-5	TRBJ1-1	CASGKVPGQGYGTEAFF
TRBV7-6	TRBJ2-7	CASSLETGTYEQYF